A selection of T cell receptor beta chains follows, all from one sample in a study of T cell repertoires in cytomegalovirus infection. TCRdb re-called the reads with MiXCR, one entry per CDR3 protein. Found here are around 530,000 distinct CDR3 sequences, 16% of them singletons; the top ten hold 20% to 30%. Sequenced material: CD8+ T cells from PBMCs. The receptors here all came from a human donor in good health (CMV status not recorded). Some clones in this sample may be carry-over from other donors' samples. Both conserved end residues are part of each CDR3. The D gene is left open where the match is weak. Clone size appears in some rows only: once, few, many, or a class for an expanded clone.

d_call,clone_size,j_call,v_call,cdr3_aa,cdr3_nt
.,.,TRBJ2-1,TRBV15,CATRPSESYNEQFF,TGTGCCACCAGGCCTAGCGAAAGCTACAATGAGCAGTTCTTC
.,few,TRBJ2-5,TRBV2,CASSESPHRGLAGTQYF,TGTGCCAGCAGTGAGTCCCCCCATAGGGGACTGGCCGGGACCCAGTACTTC
.,.,TRBJ1-1,TRBV19,CASSIRTGRDRKAFF,TGTGCCAGTAGTATCCGAACAGGGAGGGATCGCAAAGCTTTCTTT
TRBD2,few,TRBJ2-1,TRBV29-1,CSGSGGTYNEQFF,TGCAGCGGGAGCGGGGGAACCTACAATGAGCAGTTCTTC
.,many,TRBJ2-7,TRBV27,CASSLRQVSYEQYF,TGTGCCAGCAGTTTGCGACAGGTCTCCTACGAGCAGTACTTC
TRBD2,few,TRBJ2-7,TRBV27,CASTLTSGSFEQYF,TGTGCCAGCACCCTAACTAGCGGGAGTTTCGAGCAGTACTTC
.,many,TRBJ1-5,TRBV6-1,CASSANTLRVSNQPQHF,TGTGCCAGCAGTGCGAACACTCTCCGGGTTAGCAATCAGCCCCAGCATTTT
TRBD1,many,TRBJ1-2,TRBV7-2,CASSLGDRGEDTF,TGTGCCAGCAGCTTAGGGGACAGGGGAGAGGACACCTTC
TRBD1,few,TRBJ2-5,TRBV7-9,CASSLALRQGYIETQYF,TGTGCCAGCAGCTTAGCGTTAAGACAGGGGTATATCGAGACCCAGTACTTC
.,many,TRBJ2-7,TRBV7-9,CASSTGTREQYF,TGTGCCAGCAGCACCGGGACTCGCGAGCAGTACTTC
.,.,TRBJ1-2,TRBV14,CASSQGVLGYTF,TGTGCCAGCAGCCAAGGAGTGTTGGGCTACACCTTC
TRBD1,.,TRBJ1-1,TRBV29-1,CSVGGGDRGTEAFF,TGCAGCGTTGGGGGAGGAGACAGGGGTACTGAAGCTTTCTTT
TRBD2,many,TRBJ2-1,TRBV7-8,CASSLKVLFAGVRAYNEQFF,TGTGCCAGCAGCCTCAAGGTCCTGTTCGCGGGGGTTCGAGCCTACAATGAGCAGTTCTTC
.,.,TRBJ2-5,TRBV29-1,CSVDQFFYQETQYF,TGCAGCGTGGACCAGTTCTTCTACCAAGAGACCCAGTACTTC
.,many,TRBJ1-3,TRBV12-3/TRBV12-4,CASRDSQGNTIYF,TGTGCCAGCAGGGACAGCCAGGGAAACACCATATATTTT
TRBD2,many,TRBJ2-3,TRBV6-1,CASTIKAGRLTDTQYF,TGTGCCAGCACTATTAAAGCGGGACGACTCACAGATACGCAGTATTTT
.,.,TRBJ2-3,TRBV9,CASSVVGEGTDTQYF,TGTGCCAGCAGCGTAGTCGGAGAGGGCACAGATACGCAGTATTTT
TRBD2,few,TRBJ2-7,TRBV28,CASSSLINSRAGALHEQYF,TGTGCCAGCAGTTCCCTTATCAACAGCCGAGCGGGAGCACTCCACGAGCAGTACTTC
.,.,TRBJ2-1,TRBV6-4,CVSSARGLTGSYNEQFF,TGTGTCAGCAGTGCCCGGGGCCTTACCGGCTCCTACAATGAGCAGTTCTTC
.,many,TRBJ1-1,TRBV12-3/TRBV12-4,CASSLARESSLYSNTEAFF,TGTGCCAGCAGTTTAGCGCGGGAATCCAGTTTGTACTCGAACACTGAAGCTTTCTTT
TRBD2,few,TRBJ2-1,TRBV5-6,CASSLEATSGIFYNEQFF,TGTGCCAGCAGCTTGGAAGCGACTAGCGGGATATTCTACAATGAGCAGTTCTTC
.,few,TRBJ1-1,TRBV25-1,CASSDDLESLLNTEAFF,TGTGCCAGCAGTGATGATTTGGAGAGTCTGTTGAACACTGAAGCTTTCTTT